This T cell receptor (beta chain) was identified in a study of OX40 agonist ivuxolimab in advanced cancers. Overall study context: One patient with hepatocellular carcinoma and two with cutaneous melanoma, three in all, had partial responses.

General study results and limits: Among the lowest levels of clonal expansion were found in partial responders at 0.1-3.0 mg/kg. Blood T cells, both CD4+ and CD8+, expanded clonally by week 6 at 0.1 to 3.0 mg/kg.

With baseline, cycle 4 day 1, and cycle 7 day 1 as timepoints, blood was sampled. With 3 bases clipped from V and 6 bases from J, the junction kept 5 bases outside the gene matches. Germline-derived CDR1 and CDR2 are SEHNR and FQNEAQ (reference sequence). This CDR3 contains 14 residues. Note on this clone: Its cognate antigen is unknown.

The assay was immunoSEQ multiplex PCR, and TCRdb's table has in-frame clones only and misses some. Counted here are 31,000 or so clones, about nine tenths occurring once; the ten biggest clones make up approximately 4.3%. This sequence was found in an adult with an advanced solid tumor such as melanoma, head and neck, liver or kidney cancer. Sequencing was performed on CD4+ or CD8+ T cells sorted from blood, taken in a trial of the OX40 agonist ivuxolimab. The chain uses TRBV7-9 and TRBJ2-1, with 7 nucleotides matching TRBD1. The CDR3 spells CASSFSQGLNEQFF. As DNA, the CDR3 is TGTGCCAGCAGCTTCTCACAGGGGCTCAATGAGCAGTTCTTC. The variable domain in full, with the rest retrieved from reference TRBV7-9 and TRBJ2-1, is DTGVSQNPRHKITKRGQNVTFRCDPISEHNRLYWYRQTLGQGPEFLTYFQNEAQLEKSRLLSDRFSAERPKGSFSTLEIQRTEQGDSAMYLCASSFSQGLNEQFFGPGTRLTVL.